The next 4 T cell receptor beta chains were all read from a single sample in a study of blood T cell repertoires in COVID-19. The assay was immunoSEQ multiplex PCR, and TCRdb's table has in-frame clones only and misses some. The sample consists of fewer than 250,000 clones, roughly 90% of them appearing once. The sequenced sample consisted of peripheral blood. The receptors come from a woman aged 40 to 50 with acute or convalescent COVID-19.

V usage is TRBV2 and J usage is TRBJ1-1, with 7 bases matching TRBD1. CDR1 is SNHLY and CDR2 is FYNNEI in the germline V gene. The CDR3 loop spans 15 amino acids. The J segment lost 5 bases and the V segment lost 3 bases, leaving 9 bases of the junction unmatched. In DNA, the CDR3 is TGTGCCAGCAGTGATCTAAGGGGGCAGGGAACTGAAGCTTTCTTT. It encodes CASSDLRGQGTEAFF.

This clone was counted only a few times. The same CDR3 is also encoded by other DNA sequences in this sample. This chain uses TRBV3-1 (or the pseudogene TRBV3-2) with TRBJ1-2; 7 bases line up with TRBD1. Germline assignment: CDR1 LGHDT and CDR2 YNNKEL (reference sequence). The CDR3 has 14 amino acids. V lost 1 base to trimming and J lost 2 bases; unmatched junction nucleotides: 1. CDR3 residues: CASSQGTGNYGYTF. Written as DNA, the CDR3 is TGTGCCAGCAGCCAAGGGACAGGAAACTATGGCTACACCTTC.

V is TRBV7-2 and J is TRBJ1-3; the D is unclear. Trimming took off 2 bases at V and 4 bases at J, with 9 bases between the two ends. Germline lookup yields CDR1 SGHTA and CDR2 FQGNSA. The CDR3 has 14 amino acids. This CDR3 is CASSLRHSGNTIYF. CDR3 in DNA: TGTGCCAGCAGCTTAAGACATTCGGGAAACACCATATATTTT.

This clone occurred many times. In DNA form, the CDR3 reads TGTGCCAGTAGTATCGACAGGGCAAGCTCTGGAAACACCATATATTTT. Translating gives CASSIDRASSGNTIYF. The chain is built from TRBV19 and TRBJ1-3; TRBD1 matches 7 bases. The CDR3 spans 16 residues. V shed 3 bases, J shed 0 bases, and the junction held 5 bases outside the gene matches. CDR1 is LNHDA and CDR2 is SQIVND in the germline V gene (reference sequence).